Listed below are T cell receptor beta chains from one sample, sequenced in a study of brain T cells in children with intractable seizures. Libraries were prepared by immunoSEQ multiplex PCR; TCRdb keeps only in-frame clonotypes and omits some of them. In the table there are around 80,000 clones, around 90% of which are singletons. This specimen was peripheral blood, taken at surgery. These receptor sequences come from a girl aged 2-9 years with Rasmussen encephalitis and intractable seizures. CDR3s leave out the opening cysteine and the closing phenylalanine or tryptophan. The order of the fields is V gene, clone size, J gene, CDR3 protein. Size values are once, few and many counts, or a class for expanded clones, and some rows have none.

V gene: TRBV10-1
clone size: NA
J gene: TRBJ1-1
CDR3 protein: ASSQDRNTEAF

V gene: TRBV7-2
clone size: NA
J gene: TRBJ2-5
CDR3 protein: ASSPNSGTSGGEETQY

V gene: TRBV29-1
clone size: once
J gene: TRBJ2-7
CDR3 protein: SVASPYEQY

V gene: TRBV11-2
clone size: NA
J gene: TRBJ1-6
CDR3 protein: ASSYGTGITLH

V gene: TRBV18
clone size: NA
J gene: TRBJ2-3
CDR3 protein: ASSHSTATDTQY

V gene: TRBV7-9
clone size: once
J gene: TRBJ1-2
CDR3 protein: ASSSDQEGQYYGYT

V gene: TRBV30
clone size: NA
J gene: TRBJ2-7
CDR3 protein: AWSVREGQGTYEQY

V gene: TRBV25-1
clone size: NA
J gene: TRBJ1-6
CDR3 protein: ASRHVNYNSPLH

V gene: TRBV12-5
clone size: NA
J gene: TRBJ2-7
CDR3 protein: ASAPRTTGTYEQY

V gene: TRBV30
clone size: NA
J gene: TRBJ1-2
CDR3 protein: AWSPTGTPRGYT

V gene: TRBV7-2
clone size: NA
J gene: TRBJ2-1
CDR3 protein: ASSLAGTSAYNEQF

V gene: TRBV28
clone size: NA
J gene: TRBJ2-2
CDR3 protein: ASKEGGNTGELF

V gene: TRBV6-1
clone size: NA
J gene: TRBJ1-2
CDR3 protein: ASSEMAGNYGYT

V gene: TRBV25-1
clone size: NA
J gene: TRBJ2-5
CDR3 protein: ASSDRGAGAFGTQY

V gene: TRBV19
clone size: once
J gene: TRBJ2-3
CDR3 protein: ASSGLSTDTQY

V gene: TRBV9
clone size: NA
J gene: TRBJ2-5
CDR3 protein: ASSVGRKAWETQY

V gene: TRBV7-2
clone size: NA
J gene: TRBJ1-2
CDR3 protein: ASSLTGAFGYT

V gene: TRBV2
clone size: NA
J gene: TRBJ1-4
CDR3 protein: ARGSGVTNEKLF

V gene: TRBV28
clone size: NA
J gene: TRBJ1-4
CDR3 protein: ASSSFGQGDEKLF

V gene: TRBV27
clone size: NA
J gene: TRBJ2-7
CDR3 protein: ASSLSGAEQY

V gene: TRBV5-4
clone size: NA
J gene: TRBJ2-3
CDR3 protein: ASSLEPLDTQY

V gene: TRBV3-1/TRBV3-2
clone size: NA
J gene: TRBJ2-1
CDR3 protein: ASSPTGGPYNEQF